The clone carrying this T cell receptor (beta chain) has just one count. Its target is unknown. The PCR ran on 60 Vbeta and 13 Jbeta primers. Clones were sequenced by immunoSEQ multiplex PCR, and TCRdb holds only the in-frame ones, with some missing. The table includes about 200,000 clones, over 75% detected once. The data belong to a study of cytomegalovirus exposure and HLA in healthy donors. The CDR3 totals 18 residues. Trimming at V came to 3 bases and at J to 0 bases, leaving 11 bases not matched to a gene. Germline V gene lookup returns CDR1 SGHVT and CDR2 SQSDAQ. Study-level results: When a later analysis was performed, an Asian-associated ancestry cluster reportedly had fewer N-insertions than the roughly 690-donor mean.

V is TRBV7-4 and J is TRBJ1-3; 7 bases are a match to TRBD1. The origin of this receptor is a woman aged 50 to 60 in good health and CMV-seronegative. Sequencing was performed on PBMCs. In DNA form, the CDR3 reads TGTGCCAGCAGCTTCCGTACAAGAGACAGGGCCTCTGGAAACACCATATATTTT. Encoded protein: CASSFRTRDRASGNTIYF.